This T cell receptor (beta chain) was captured by sequencing in a study of cytomegalovirus exposure and HLA in healthy donors. Use of 60 Vbeta and 13 Jbeta primers characterized the PCR. Study processing details: A later analysis tallied tens of millions of unique TCR beta chains, 9 million to 12 million of them shared. Clones were read by immunoSEQ multiplex PCR, and TCRdb kept only the in-frame ones, dropping some. From that table come the V and J calls and clone size; the DNA was used to work out D and trimming. The repertoire holds 70,000 to 95,000 clones, with about four fifths as singletons. As to this clone: Its antigen is still unknown.

Findings and caveats of the study: It was assumed in the presence/absence analyses that sequencing depth was roughly uniform across donors. A later analysis showed TCR association rates differing by HLA locus, peaking at DRB1 and lowest at HLA-C.

Germline CDR1 is PRHDT and CDR2 is FYEKMQ (reference sequence). V lost 5 bases and J lost 3; bases outside the gene matches: 6. The CDR3 sequence is 14 residues long. Sequenced input: PBMCs. The chain combines TRBV13 with TRBJ2-7, with TRBD2 identical over 8 bases. The sequence derives from a young woman in good health and CMV-seropositive. Here the CDR3 reads CASSPGGPFYEQYF. CDR3 coding DNA: TGTGCCAGCAGCCCGGGAGGGCCGTTCTACGAGCAGTACTTC.